These 2 T cell receptor beta chains were all obtained from the same sample, sequenced in a study of blood T cell repertoires in COVID-19 (dated by TCRdb to 2019 to 2021). Receptors were amplified or captured by the immunoSEQ multiplex PCR assay. Drawn from immuneACCESS, this table holds only the in-frame rearrangements with V and J called that TCRdb kept. Clones are partly lost; checked studies trace under half to an unresolved V gene and leave the rest unexplained. Present in this sample are 200,000 to 300,000 clones, over 75% of which were seen just once. The top ten constitute over 1.5% of the sample. The sample comprised PBMCs or T cells enriched from blood (not recorded which). These receptors all come from a man in his forties who had recovered from COVID-19.

The V and J genes are TRBV18 and TRBJ2-7; D perhaps matches TRBD1 (7 bases). Germline CDR1 is KGHSH and CDR2 is LQKENI. The CDR3 covers 16 residues. Between the trimmed V and J ends, which lost 2 bases and 3 bases, there was a span of 17 bases. CDR3 protein: CASSPYTAGGNYEQYF. The CDR3, as DNA: TGTGCCAGCTCACCATACACGGCAGGGGGGAACTACGAGCAGTACTTC.

This chain joins TRBV7-6 and TRBJ1-2; possible D gene TRBD1, 6 bases. The CDR3 loop spans 13 amino acids. V lost 6 bases and J lost 6, with 14 bases in between. Germline V CDR1 and CDR2: SGHVS, FNYEAQ. The CDR3 DNA sequence: TGTGCCAGCAGTCGCACACAGGGAGATGGCTACACCTTC. It yields the protein CASSRTQGDGYTF.